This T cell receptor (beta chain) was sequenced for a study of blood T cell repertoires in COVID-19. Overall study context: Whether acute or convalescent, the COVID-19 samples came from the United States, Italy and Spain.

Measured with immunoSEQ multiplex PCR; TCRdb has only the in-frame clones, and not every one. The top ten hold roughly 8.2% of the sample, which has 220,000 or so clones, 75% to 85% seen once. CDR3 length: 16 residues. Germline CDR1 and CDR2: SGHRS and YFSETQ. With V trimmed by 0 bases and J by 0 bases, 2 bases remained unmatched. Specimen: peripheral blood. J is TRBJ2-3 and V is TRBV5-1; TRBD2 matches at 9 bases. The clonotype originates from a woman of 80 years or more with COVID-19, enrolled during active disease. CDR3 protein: CASSLEAGGSTDTQYF. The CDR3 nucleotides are TGCGCCAGCAGCTTGGAAGCGGGGGGTAGCACAGATACGCAGTATTTT.